What follows are 22 T cell receptor beta chains derived from one specimen sequenced in a study of Ad26.COV2.S vaccination and SARS-CoV-2 variants. Only in-frame clones appear in the TCRdb table, and some are missing; sequencing was by immunoSEQ multiplex PCR. The table records 350,000 to 450,000 clones, 90% to 95% of them present only once. This sample comprised peripheral blood, obtained after recovery from COVID-19. The receptors were sampled from a human donor who had recovered from COVID-19.

The J gene is TRBJ1-3, the V gene TRBV7-2, with D unresolved. There are 17 residues in the CDR3. Germline CDR1 and CDR2: SGHTA and FQGNSA. Between the trimmed V and J ends, which lost 1 base and 2 bases, there was a span of 15 bases. This CDR3 is CASSLESLRGAGNTIYF. Written as DNA, the CDR3 is TGTGCCAGCAGCTTAGAAAGCCTACGGGGAGCTGGAAACACCATATATTTT.

V usage is TRBV4-1 and J usage is TRBJ2-3; TRBD2 matches 8 bases. Germline V gives CDR1 MGHRA, CDR2 YSYEKL. The ends lost 3 bases at V and 1 base at J; junction bases unmatched: 3. CDR3 size: 15 residues. This CDR3 reads CASSHLTSGTDTQYF. In DNA form, the CDR3 reads TGCGCCAGCAGCCATTTGACTAGCGGCACAGATACGCAGTATTTT.

CDR3 DNA: TGTGCCAGCAGCTTTACAGGGGGCCAAGCTGGCTACACCTTC. Translating gives CASSFTGGQAGYTF. The chain recombines TRBV13 with TRBJ1-2, with 9 nucleotides matching TRBD1. Looked up from germline, CDR1 is PRHDT and CDR2 is FYEKMQ (reference sequence). V dropped 3 bases and J dropped 7; count of bases not matched to a gene: 6. The CDR3 runs 14 residues.

This chain uses TRBV29-1 with TRBJ1-1; 7 bases map to TRBD1. J gave up 0 bases and V 7 bases, and 11 bases lay outside the gene matches. Germline assignment: CDR1 SQVTM and CDR2 ANQGSEA. The CDR3 totals 15 residues. The CDR3 DNA sequence: TGCAGCGCCACAGGGGCCCACGGGATGAACACTGAAGCTTTCTTT. This codes for CSATGAHGMNTEAFF.

V and J are TRBV5-1 and TRBJ2-4; either TRBD1 or TRBD2 may supply D (6 bases each). The germline CDR1 and CDR2 sequences are SGHRS and YFSETQ. The V end lost 4 bases, the J end lost 5 bases, and 16 bases lay between the germline ends. The CDR3 is made up of 15 amino acids. CDR3 in DNA: TGCGCCAGCAGCGCCGTGGGGGGCGGACAAAACATTCAGTACTTC. Residues: CASSAVGGGQNIQYF.

The V gene is TRBV25-1, the J gene TRBJ1-1, with D unresolved. Per the germline V gene, CDR1 is MGHDK and CDR2 is SYGVNS. The CDR3 loop spans 13 amino acids. Trimming removed 4 bases at V and 5 bases at J, with 11 bases between. The CDR3 coding sequence is TGTGCCAGCAGTGTGGGCATCTGGACTGAAGCTTTCTTT. The encoded protein is CASSVGIWTEAFF.

The count of this clone is one. V usage is TRBV5-1 and J usage is TRBJ2-5; possible D gene TRBD1, 5 bases. Germline lookup yields CDR1 SGHRS and CDR2 YFSETQ. Trimming removed 4 bases from V and 0 bases from J, with 10 bases in between. This CDR3 is 14 amino acids long. The CDR3, as DNA: TGCGCCAGCAGCACAGCAGGGTACCAAGAGACCCAGTACTTC. Encoded protein: CASSTAGYQETQYF.

This clone showed up just once. The chain joins TRBV4-1 to TRBJ2-3, with a tentative D call TRBD2 (7 bases). V lost 2 bases to trimming and J lost 1 base, with 16 bases between them. Germline V gives CDR1 MGHRA, CDR2 YSYEKL. This CDR3 spans 17 amino acids. The CDR3 spells CASSQPRLGGGTDTQYF. DNA for the CDR3: TGCGCCAGCAGCCAACCCAGACTAGGGGGGGGCACAGATACGCAGTATTTT.

This clone has a handful of counts. V gene TRBV19 combines with J gene TRBJ1-1, with D perhaps matching TRBD1 (6 bases). V lost 7 bases and J lost 0, with 12 bases in between. In germline, CDR1 is LNHDA, CDR2 SQIVND (reference sequence). The CDR3 covers 14 residues. The CDR3 sequence is CASTIDRLNTEAFF. The CDR3 DNA sequence: TGTGCCAGTACCATAGACAGGTTGAACACTGAAGCTTTCTTT.

This clone was seen once. This chain links TRBV4-3 with TRBJ2-7; D not certain. The V end was cut by 1 base, the J end by 3 bases, with 13 bases between. In germline, CDR1 is LGHNA, CDR2 YSLEER. This CDR3 has 15 amino acids. The CDR3 spells CASSQGLPGYYEQYF. CDR3 DNA sequence: TGCGCCAGCAGCCAAGGTCTACCCGGGTACTACGAGCAGTACTTC.

As concerns this clone: Different DNA sequences within this sample yield the same CDR3. The chain couples TRBV9 to TRBJ2-7; 8 bases fit TRBD1. CDR3 length equals 14 residues. Per germline, CDR1 SGDLS and CDR2 YYNGEE. V was pared by 4 bases and J by 1 base, with 4 bases of the junction left unmatched. The CDR3 bases are TGTGCCAGCAGCCCCCGGACAGGGTCCTACGAGCAGTACTTC. Its protein product is CASSPRTGSYEQYF. Combining the CDR3 with reference TRBV9 and TRBJ2-7 gives the whole variable domain DSGVTQTPKHLITATGQRVTLRCSPRSGDLSVYWYQQSLDQGLQFLIQYYNGEERAKGNILERFSAQQFPDLHSELNLSSLELGDSALYFCASSPRTGSYEQYFGPGTRLTVT.

The chain recombines TRBV29-1 with TRBJ2-3, with 7 bases matching TRBD2. V shed 2 bases and J 12 bases; nucleotides not matched to a gene: 2. Germline lookup yields CDR1 SQVTM and CDR2 ANQGSEA. This CDR3 is 10 amino acids long. The chain's CDR3 is CSVESGGQYF. The CDR3 DNA sequence: TGCAGCGTTGAATCGGGGGGTCAGTATTTT.

The chain has TRBV27 and TRBJ1-2, with D maybe TRBD1 (5 bases). CDR3 length equals 12 residues. Deletions cut 3 bases from V and 8 bases from J, with 10 bases between. From germline, CDR1 is MNHEY and CDR2 SMNVEV (reference sequence). The CDR3 sequence is CASSFAGDGYTF. In nucleotides, the CDR3 is TGTGCCAGCAGTTTCGCGGGGGACGGCTACACCTTC.

This clone was seen once. This chain connects TRBV13 to TRBJ1-1, with unresolved D. This CDR3 has 13 residues. Germline V gene lookup returns CDR1 PRHDT and CDR2 FYEKMQ (reference sequence). Trimming shortened V by 6 bases and J by 4 bases, and 12 bases separated the two germline ends. This CDR3 is CASRRGLSTEAFF. In nucleotides, the CDR3 is TGTGCCAGCAGGCGCGGACTGAGCACTGAAGCTTTCTTT.

The rearrangement uses TRBV5-1 and TRBJ1-1; 9 bases agree with TRBD1. Per the germline V gene, CDR1 is SGHRS and CDR2 is YFSETQ. V was clipped by 0 bases and J by 11 bases; unmatched bases: 8. This CDR3 has 14 residues. The CDR3 DNA reads as TGCGCCAGCAGCTTGGGGGGTACAGGGGGCGAGGCTTTCTTT. Encoded protein: CASSLGGTGGEAFF.

The J gene is TRBJ2-7, the V gene TRBV14; possible D gene TRBD1, 6 bases. There are 12 residues in the CDR3. Germline V gives CDR1 SGHDN, CDR2 FVKESK. Trimming shortened V by 0 bases and J by 9 bases, and 9 bases separated the two germline ends. This chain's CDR3 is CASSQDQGRQYF. CDR3 DNA sequence: TGTGCCAGCAGCCAAGATCAGGGGCGGCAGTACTTC.

The V and J genes are TRBV25-1 and TRBJ1-1, with 7 bases aligning to TRBD1. Germline trimming cut 5 bases from V and 5 bases from J; bases unmatched to any gene: 5. Germline values: CDR1 MGHDK, CDR2 SYGVNS. The CDR3 loop spans 13 amino acids. CDR3 sequence (DNA): TGTGCCAGCAGTCGCACAGGGGAGACTGAAGCTTTCTTT. Translating it yields CASSRTGETEAFF. Full variable domain (missing parts from reference TRBV25-1 and TRBJ1-1): EADIYQTPRYLVIGTGKKITLECSQTMGHDKMYWYQQDPGMELHLIHYSYGVNSTEKGDLSSESTVSRIRTEHFPLTLESARPSHTSQYLCASSRTGETEAFFGQGTRLTVV.

The chain carries TRBV5-6 and TRBJ2-1, with D perhaps given as TRBD1 or TRBD2 (6 bases each). The CDR3 sequence is 15 residues long. Trimming cost V 0 bases and J 0 bases, with 7 bases left between them. Germline V lookup: CDR1 SGHDT, CDR2 YYEEEE. The CDR3 loop is CASSLEGGSYNEQFF. CDR3 nucleotide sequence: TGTGCCAGCAGCTTGGAGGGGGGCTCCTACAATGAGCAGTTCTTC.

The CDR3 bases are TGTGCCAGCAGCAACTACAGCACAGATACGCAGTATTTT. Protein: CASSNYSTDTQYF. The chain uses TRBV13 and TRBJ2-3; no firm D call. Germline values: CDR1 PRHDT, CDR2 FYEKMQ (reference sequence). V lost 5 bases to trimming and J lost 0 bases, with 6 bases between them. This CDR3 region has 13 residues.

This clone was recorded only once. This chain joins TRBV27 and TRBJ2-7; 11 bases are a match to TRBD2. Germline V gives CDR1 MNHEY, CDR2 SMNVEV (reference sequence). The CDR3 is 19 residues long. With V trimmed by 6 bases and J by 2 bases, 18 bases remained unmatched. CDR3 region: CASRSFIAGGLAGPYEQYF. For the CDR3, the DNA is TGTGCCAGCAGGAGTTTCATTGCTGGAGGACTAGCGGGTCCCTACGAGCAGTACTTC.

The chain combines TRBV7-9 with TRBJ2-5; 8 bases map to TRBD2. Unmatched junction bases numbered 8, after V lost 5 bases and J lost 0 bases. This CDR3 is 16 amino acids long. CDR1 is SEHNR and CDR2 is FQNEAQ in the germline V gene (reference sequence). The chain's CDR3 is CASSRGQRGYQETQYF. The CDR3 coding sequence is TGTGCCAGCAGCCGAGGCCAGCGGGGGTACCAAGAGACCCAGTACTTC. Full variable domain (rest looked up from reference TRBV7-9 and TRBJ2-5): DTGVSQNPRHKITKRGQNVTFRCDPISEHNRLYWYRQTLGQGPEFLTYFQNEAQLEKSRLLSDRFSAERPKGSFSTLEIQRTEQGDSAMYLCASSRGQRGYQETQYFGPGTRLLVL.

The chain recombines TRBV9 with TRBJ1-1; D unresolved. This CDR3 is built from 15 residues. Trimming shortened V by 2 bases and J by 11 bases, and 22 bases separated the two germline ends. Germline assignment: CDR1 SGDLS and CDR2 YYNGEE. CDR3 in amino acids: CASSVAGSQLEEAFF. In DNA form, the CDR3 reads TGTGCCAGCAGCGTTGCCGGGTCACAACTTGAAGAGGCTTTCTTT. The whole variable domain, filled in from reference TRBV9 and TRBJ1-1, reads DSGVTQTPKHLITATGQRVTLRCSPRSGDLSVYWYQQSLDQGLQFLIQYYNGEERAKGNILERFSAQQFPDLHSELNLSSLELGDSALYFCASSVAGSQLEEAFFGQGTRLTVV.